This T cell receptor (beta chain) was sequenced in a study of vaccination and CD4 T cells after COVID-19. Study background: Researchers treated cells with overlapping spike peptides taken from SARS-CoV-2, HCoV-NL63, HCoV-OC43 and HCoV-229E.

Treatment given: roughly ten-day PBMC culture with coronavirus spike peptide pools or control peptides (ViraFEST assay). Sequencing of the DNA from cultured CD4+ T cells was carried out with the Oncomine TCR Beta short-read assay. TCRdb reprocessed the PCR reads via MiXCR and lists one record per CDR3 protein. The table records roughly 10,000 distinct CDR3 sequences, roughly 69% of them present only once. Comments on this clonotype: The antigen is unknown.

V dropped 7 bases and J dropped 7 bases, with 5 bases sitting between them. Germline-derived CDR1 and CDR2 are SNHLY and FYNNEI. This CDR3 is built from 11 residues. The material sequenced was CD4+ T cells from blood, cultured in vitro. The chain uses TRBV2 and TRBJ1-6; D is possibly TRBD1 (5 bases). This clonotype was sampled from a human donor who had recovered from COVID-19. The CDR3 nucleotides are TGTGCCAGCACAGGGAATTCACCCCTCCACTTT. It specifies CASTGNSPLHF.